The clone carrying this T cell receptor (beta chain) was seen once. The sample belongs to a study of blood T cell repertoires in COVID-19. Study in general: Donors in the United States, Italy and Spain gave samples during acute or convalescent COVID-19. PBMCs, B-cell-depleted T cells, or T cells were the source of the cDNA or gDNA that made up the material.

In the study's own analysis: Nucleated cell counts were estimated from reference gene primer amplification. Some clones are missing from TCRdb's copy, which holds only in-frame ones; the method was immunoSEQ multiplex PCR. The V and J calls and clone size were taken over from that table, and D and trimming were inferred from the DNA. Of about 140,000 clones detected, roughly 90% appear once; the ten largest clones hold approximately 2.5%. Seattle patients were enrolled during active infection and followed longitudinally. The sequence was obtained from a human donor with COVID-19, enrolled during active disease. The donor label of this sample is uncertain. The sequenced sample was peripheral blood.

CDR3 residues: CASSSQFGRTGGTDTEAFF. In DNA, the CDR3 is TGCGCCAGCAGCTCCCAGTTTGGACGGACAGGGGGTACGGACACTGAAGCTTTCTTT. The rearrangement uses TRBV5-1 and TRBJ1-1, with TRBD1 matching over 10 bases. Germline V gives CDR1 SGHRS, CDR2 YFSETQ. The CDR3 length is 19 residues. Trimming cost V 3 bases and J 3 bases; bases outside gene matches: 17.